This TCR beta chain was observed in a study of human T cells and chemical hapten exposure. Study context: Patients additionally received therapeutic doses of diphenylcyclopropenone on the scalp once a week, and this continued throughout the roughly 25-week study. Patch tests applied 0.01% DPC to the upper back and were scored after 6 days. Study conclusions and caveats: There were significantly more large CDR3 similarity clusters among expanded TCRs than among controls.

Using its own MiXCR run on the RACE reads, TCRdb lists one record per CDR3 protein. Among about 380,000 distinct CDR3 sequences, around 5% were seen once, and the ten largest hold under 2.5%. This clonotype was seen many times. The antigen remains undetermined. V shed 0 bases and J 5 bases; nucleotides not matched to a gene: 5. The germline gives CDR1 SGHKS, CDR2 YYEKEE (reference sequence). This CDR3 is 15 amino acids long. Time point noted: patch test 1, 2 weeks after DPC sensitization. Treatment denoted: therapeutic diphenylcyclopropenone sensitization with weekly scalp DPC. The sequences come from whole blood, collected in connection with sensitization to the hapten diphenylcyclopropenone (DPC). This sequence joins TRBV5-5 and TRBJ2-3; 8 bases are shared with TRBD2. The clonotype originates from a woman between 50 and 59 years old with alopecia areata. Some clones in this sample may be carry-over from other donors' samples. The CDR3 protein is CASSLDGGAEDTQYF. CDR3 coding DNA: TGTGCCAGCAGCTTGGACGGGGGGGCTGAAGATACGCAGTATTTT.